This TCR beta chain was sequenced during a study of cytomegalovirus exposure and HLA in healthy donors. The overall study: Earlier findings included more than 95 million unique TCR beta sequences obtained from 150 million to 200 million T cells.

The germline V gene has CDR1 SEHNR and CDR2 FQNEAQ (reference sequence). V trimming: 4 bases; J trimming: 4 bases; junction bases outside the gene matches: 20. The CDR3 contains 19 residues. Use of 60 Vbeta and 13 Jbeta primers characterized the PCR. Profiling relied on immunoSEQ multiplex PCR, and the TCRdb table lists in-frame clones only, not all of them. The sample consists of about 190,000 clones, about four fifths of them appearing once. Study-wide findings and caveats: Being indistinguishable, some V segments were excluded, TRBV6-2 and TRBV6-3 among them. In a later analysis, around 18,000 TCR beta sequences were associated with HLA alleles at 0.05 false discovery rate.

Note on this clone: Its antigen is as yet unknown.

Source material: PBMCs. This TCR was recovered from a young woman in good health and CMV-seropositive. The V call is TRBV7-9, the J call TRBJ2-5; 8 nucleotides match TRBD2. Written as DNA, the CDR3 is TGTGCCAGCAGCTATCGAGGGGACTGGCTTACGGGGGGGCCAGAGACCCAGTACTTC. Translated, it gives CASSYRGDWLTGGPETQYF. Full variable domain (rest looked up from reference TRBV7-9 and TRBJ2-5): DTGVSQNPRHKITKRGQNVTFRCDPISEHNRLYWYRQTLGQGPEFLTYFQNEAQLEKSRLLSDRFSAERPKGSFSTLEIQRTEQGDSAMYLCASSYRGDWLTGGPETQYFGPGTRLLVL.